The 7 T cell receptor beta chains listed next were all sequenced from one sample in a study of T cells in Graves' hyperthyroidism and ophthalmopathy. TCR beta CDR3 regions were amplified from RNA transcripts. TCR CDR3 underwent first-round RT-PCR with the HTBI primer set. MiXCR was run by TCRdb on the multiplex PCR reads, yielding one entry per CDR3 protein. The top ten clones hold around half of a sample with a few hundred thousand distinct CDR3 sequences, roughly 23% of them seen once. Sequenced material: blood. The receptors here all came from a woman aged 50 to 65 with Graves' hyperthyroidism.

The chain joins TRBV5-1 to TRBJ2-2; TRBD1 might be the D (5 bases). Per germline, CDR1 SGHRS and CDR2 YFSETQ. V was trimmed by 5 bases and J by 1 base, leaving 12 bases between them. The CDR3 is made up of 15 amino acids. CDR3 loop: CASSDQGVNTGELFF. CDR3 nucleotides: TGCGCCAGCAGTGATCAGGGCGTGAACACCGGGGAGCTGTTTTTT.

This sequence joins TRBV7-8 and TRBJ2-2, with a tentative D call TRBD2 (6 bases). Germline V CDR1 and CDR2: SGHVS, FQNEAQ. The V end was cut by 2 bases, the J end by 8 bases, with 12 bases between. The CDR3 spans 14 residues. CDR3 sequence (DNA): TGTGCCAGCAGCTTATTCGGGGGTCGTGGGGAGCTGTTTTTT. The encoded protein is CASSLFGGRGELFF.

This clonotype was observed many times. The chain combines TRBV19 with TRBJ2-7; the match to TRBD2 covers 13 bases. The CDR3 has 15 residues. The junction had 2 bases not matched to a gene; V was cut back by 3 bases and J by 3 bases. Germline CDR1 is LNHDA and CDR2 is SQIVND (reference sequence). The CDR3 is CASSMRLAGGYEQYF. The CDR3 DNA reads as TGTGCCAGTAGTATGAGACTAGCGGGAGGCTACGAGCAGTACTTC.

A word on this clonotype: With a much larger clone just one base away, this may be a read error. V is TRBV13 and J is TRBJ2-1; the match to TRBD2 covers 13 bases. Per the germline V gene, CDR1 is PRHDT and CDR2 is FYEKMQ (reference sequence). CDR3 length: 18 residues. The CDR3 region is CASSFRTMTSGGRGEQIF. Written as DNA, the CDR3 is TGTGCCAGCAGCTTTCGGACGATGACTAGCGGGGGGCGGGGTGAGCAGATCTTC.

DNA of the CDR3: TGTGCCAGCAGCCAAGATAGGAATTCCTGGTTAGGGTACAATGAGCAGTTCTTC. This translates into CASSQDRNSWLGYNEQFF. This chain links TRBV14 with TRBJ2-1; unclear D gene. This CDR3 spans 18 amino acids. V was pared by 0 bases and J by 4 bases, with 19 bases between. CDR1 is SGHDN, CDR2 FVKESK, per germline.

The table lists this clonotype with many counts. J is TRBJ1-5 and V is TRBV7-2; D gene uncertain. The CDR3 extends over 13 amino acids. The V gene's germline CDR1 is SGHTA and CDR2 FQGNSA. V lost 0 bases and J lost 5, with 5 bases in between. The CDR3 bases are TGTGCCAGCAGCTTAGCGACCCATCAGCCCCAGCATTTT. Translation: CASSLATHQPQHF.

This clonotype was recorded once. The V and J genes are TRBV19 and TRBJ2-3; 9 bases align to TRBD1. CDR1 and CDR2 from the germline V gene are LNHDA and SQIVND (reference sequence). The CDR3 is 12 amino acids. The V gene end was trimmed by 3 bases and the J gene end by 10 bases; junction bases not matched to a gene: 2. The CDR3 DNA reads TGTGCCAGTAGTATTGGGACAGGGCCGCAGTATTTT. Its protein product is CASSIGTGPQYF.